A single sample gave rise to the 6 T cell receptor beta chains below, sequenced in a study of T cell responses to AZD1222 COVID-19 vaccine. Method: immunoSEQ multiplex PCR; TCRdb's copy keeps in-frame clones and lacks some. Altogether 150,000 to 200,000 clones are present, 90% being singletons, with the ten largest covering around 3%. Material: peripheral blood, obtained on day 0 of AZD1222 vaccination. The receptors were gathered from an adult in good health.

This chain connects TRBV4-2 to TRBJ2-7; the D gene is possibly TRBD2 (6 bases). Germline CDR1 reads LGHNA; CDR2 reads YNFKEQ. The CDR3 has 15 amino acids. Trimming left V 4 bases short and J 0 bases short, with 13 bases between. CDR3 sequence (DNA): TGTGCCAGCAGCCCCGGGACTCACTTCTCCTACGAGCAGTACTTC. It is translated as CASSPGTHFSYEQYF.

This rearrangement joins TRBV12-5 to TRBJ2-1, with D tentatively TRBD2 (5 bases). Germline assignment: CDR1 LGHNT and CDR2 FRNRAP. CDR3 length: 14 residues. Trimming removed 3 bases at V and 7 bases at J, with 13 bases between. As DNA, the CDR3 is TGTGCTAGTGGTTTATCGAGGGCGTTAAATGAGCAGTTCTTC. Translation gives CASGLSRALNEQFF.

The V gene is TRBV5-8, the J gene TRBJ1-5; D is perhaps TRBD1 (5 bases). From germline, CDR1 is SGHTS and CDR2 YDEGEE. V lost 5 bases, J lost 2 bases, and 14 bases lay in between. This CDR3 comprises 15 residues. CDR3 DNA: TGTGCCAGCAGACGTGGACAAAGGGGCAATCAGCCCCAGCATTTT. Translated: CASRRGQRGNQPQHF.

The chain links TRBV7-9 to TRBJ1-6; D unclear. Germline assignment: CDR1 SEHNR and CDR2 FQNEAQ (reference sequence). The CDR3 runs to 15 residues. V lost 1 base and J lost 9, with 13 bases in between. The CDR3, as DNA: TGTGCCAGCAGCTTAGTGGAGGGAGGGAGTTCACCCCTCCACTTT. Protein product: CASSLVEGGSSPLHF.

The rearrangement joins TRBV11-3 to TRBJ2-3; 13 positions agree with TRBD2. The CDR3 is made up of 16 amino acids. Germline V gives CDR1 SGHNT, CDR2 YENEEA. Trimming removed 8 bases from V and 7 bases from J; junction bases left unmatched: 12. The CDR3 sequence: CASSPRGLAGPHTQYF. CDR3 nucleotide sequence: TGTGCCAGCTCTCCCCGGGGACTAGCGGGGCCCCATACGCAGTATTTT. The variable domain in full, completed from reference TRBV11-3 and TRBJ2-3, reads EAGVVQSPRYKIIEKKQPVAFWCNPISGHNTLYWYLQNLGQGPELLIRYENEEAVDDSQLPKDRFSAERLKGVDSTLKIQPAELGDSAVYLCASSPRGLAGPHTQYFGPGTRLTVL.

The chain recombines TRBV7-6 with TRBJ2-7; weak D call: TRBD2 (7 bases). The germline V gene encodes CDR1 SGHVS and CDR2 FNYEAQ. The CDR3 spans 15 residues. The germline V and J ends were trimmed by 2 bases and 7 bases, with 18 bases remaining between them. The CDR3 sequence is CASSLMAGGGSEQYF. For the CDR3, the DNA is TGTGCCAGCAGCTTAATGGCGGGCGGGGGCAGTGAGCAGTACTTC.